This T cell receptor (beta chain) was captured by sequencing in a study of regulatory T cells in long-lasting Graves disease (dated by TCRdb to the early 2020s). For the wider study: In the newly diagnosed Graves' disease group, patients had been taking antithyroid drugs for less than 3 months. Peripheral blood TCR sequencing and RNA sequencing compared persistent Graves' disease patients with newly diagnosed Graves' disease patients. The study took place in China and was registered as a clinical trial. A total of about 35 samples underwent TCR sequencing: around 13 from persistent and about 20 from newly diagnosed Graves' disease patients.

Overall study results and their limits: Peripheral blood alone was examined, since thyroid tissue, which constituted the primary lesion, could not be accessed. The small sample size was acknowledged by the authors as a limitation that may reduce accuracy. Persistent Graves' disease patients showed lower TCR Shannon entropy and fewer highly expanded clones than newly diagnosed patients, suggesting clonal expansion. Persistent disease showed preferential use of TRBV28, TRBJ1-2 and TRBJ2-5, whereas newly diagnosed disease favored TRBV20-1 and TRBJ2-1. Sequencing and analysis were limited to the TCR beta chain. Persistent patients shared more public clonotypes among themselves (around 3,000) than newly diagnosed patients did (roughly 920).

Taken with the paper, the label for time point translates to: newly diagnosed GD, antithyroid drugs for less than 3 months. For both TCR sequencing and RNA sequencing, RNA was extracted from PBMCs in TRIzol. The diagnosis of Graves' disease was made according to American Thyroid Association guidelines. Patients for the study were recruited at an endocrinology department in Xi'an, China. From each patient, about 9 milliliters of peripheral blood was collected into an EDTA anticoagulant tube. PBMCs were isolated by Ficoll Paque Plus density gradient separation without further T cell sorting. An Agilent 2100 Bioanalyzer and agarose gel were used to assess RNA quality, and a NanoDrop 2000 was used to measure RNA concentration. This clonotype was recorded many times. It lacks a known antigen. No quality values exist for individual bases; no much larger clone is one base distant. Library prep was done by multiplex PCR. TCRdb lists the instrument as Illumina HiSeq 4000. To build TCR beta libraries, CDR3 regions were amplified by Arm-PCR using iRepertoire HTBI primers. Before sequencing, the PCR products underwent gel purification. Per the authors' processing: Gene usage analysis of CDR3 amino acid clonotypes relied on the 55 to 80 TRBV and 14 TRBJ segments identified across samples. COPE and FqMerger were used to merge the filtered high-quality paired reads into contigs. BLAST was used to align contigs to IMGT TRBV, TRBD and TRBJ reference genes, with CDR3 defined following IMGT. Any clonotype with a frequency above 0.1% was classified as a highly expanded clone. Shannon entropy served as the measure of repertoire diversity, while the Gini coefficient captured V-J evenness. A clonotype was considered public if more than one individual shared it. Using fastp trimming at Q25 and MiXCR clonotype assembly, TCRdb reanalyzed the public sequencing data and kept in-frame beta chains. Rows merge per CDR3 protein into single entries with the most common DNA and genes. V and J calls and clone size were set by TCRdb, not the authors. The table for this sample lists approximately 390,000 distinct CDR3 sequences; about 16% of them were counted only once. About 19% of the sample rests with the top ten.

From its cysteine to its phenylalanine, the CDR3 spans 17 amino acids. Solely the CDR3 DNA is kept, with 51 bases framed from the first base. V is cut back by 0 bases and J by 8 bases, with 13 bases in the junction unmatched. CDR1 and CDR2, looked up from the germline V gene (reference sequence), are GTSNPN and SVGIG. These same data were also listed under a study on T cells in Graves' hyperthyroidism and ophthalmopathy. The second study reports: Stable Graves' hyperthyroidism was defined as the absence of progression to ophthalmopathy over 18 months of follow-up. Hyperthyroidism patients were aged 18 to 65 years and newly diagnosed, with disease duration of less than 2 months. Patients with uncontrolled infections, other autoimmune diseases, pregnancy or lactation were excluded. Diagnoses were based on clinical symptoms, serum thyroxine and TRAb, thyroid ultrasound and orbital computed tomography. For the first round of RT-PCR on the TCR CDR3, the HTBI primer set was used together with the Qiagen OneStep RT-PCR kit. Most expanded thyroid clonotypes (frequency above 0.001) were also detected in blood, a finding suggesting that blood repertoires may reflect thyroid immune responses. A model built on a 13 V-J signature distinguished ophthalmopathy from stable hyperthyroidism, reaching 87.88% sensitivity and 81% to 83% specificity in cross-validation and 80%/75% in testing. During validation, the model predicted progression to ophthalmopathy a median of about 6.5 months ahead of onset, with approximately 70% sensitivity and 72.22% specificity. A discovery cohort of approximately 100 patients, roughly 45 with Graves' ophthalmopathy and 55 to 65 with stable Graves' hyperthyroidism, was used to find distinguishing TCR V-J signatures. Whether ophthalmopathy could be predicted prospectively was tested in an independent validation cohort made up of approximately 19 hyperthyroidism patients plus 17 patients who later progressed to ophthalmopathy. The roughly 94 discovery patients were randomly divided into training and test sets at a 7:3 ratio. The study also compared thyroid tissue and blood T-cell repertoires from more than 5 Graves' hyperthyroidism patients. Once sampling was done, hyperthyroidism patients were given methimazole at a starting dose of 30 mg daily, whereas ophthalmopathy patients were given high-dose intravenous methylprednisolone. The libraries were constructed in a second round of multiplex PCR and then size-selected and purified. Paired-end sequencing of the libraries was performed with 100 bp reads on an Illumina HiSeq2000. Raw data were processed with SOAPnuke, discarding reads with adapters, uncalled bases, mean Phred below 15, or no exact constant-primer or identifier match. High-quality paired reads were merged with COPE v1.2.5, and unique nucleotide sequences were defined as clonotypes. Clonotypes were aligned to IMGT TRBV, TRBD and TRBJ reference segments using MiTCR v1.1. Only V-J combinations with frequency above 0.0001, covering about 99% of repertoires, were analysed. A TCS score was defined as the ratio of F50 (clonal expansion) to E x V (chaos), with BLOSUM62-based TCRdist applied between CDR3 peptides within each V-J. Welch's t-statistics and random forest reduced 514 V-J features to under 15, which were used in a naive Bayes classifier (R e1071). Sample size was not statistically predetermined, and blinding of investigators to group allocation was not performed. The paper describes TCR Vbeta CDR3 sequencing of 135 peripheral blood samples, made up of some 42 ophthalmopathy patients, 70 to 75 hyperthyroidism patients and some 17 progressor patients.

The specimen was peripheral blood mononuclear cells (PBMCs), collected at new diagnosis, from a patient treated with antithyroid drugs. The clonotype was recovered from a woman between 18 and 30 years old with Graves disease. Donor details come from another sample of the same person, matched by shared clones. This sequence uses TRBV30 and TRBJ1-4, with TRBD1 matching 9 junction bases. Here the CDR3 is given as CAWSVGQGKIFGEKLFF. The bases read TGTGCCTGGAGTGTAGGACAGGGGAAGATTTTTGGAGAAAAACTGTTTTTT.